These T cell receptor beta chains were read from a single sample in a study of post-analysis software for immune sequencing data. In TCRdb, the PCR reads were re-called with MiXCR into one record per CDR3 protein. The profile shows about 540,000 distinct CDR3 sequences, around a third of them singletons. The sample comprised blood. These receptors originate from a girl under 18 with multiple sclerosis. The CDR3 runs from the conserved cysteine through the conserved F or W. A D gene is named only where the DNA matches it firmly. Not all rows give a size; the values are once, few, many and, for expanded clones, a class.

j_call v_call d_call clone_size cdr3_aa cdr3_nt
TRBJ2-3 TRBV27 - - CASSFIGPSGPDTQYF TGTGCCAGCAGTTTTATAGGCCCTTCAGGCCCAGATACGCAGTATTTT
TRBJ2-1 TRBV27 TRBD1 - CASSLGWLRDRANEQFF TGTGCCAGCAGTTTGGGATGGTTGCGGGACAGGGCCAATGAGCAGTTCTTC
TRBJ1-5 TRBV28 TRBD1 - CASRTGLVQPQHF TGTGCCAGTAGGACAGGGTTAGTGCAGCCCCAGCATTTT
TRBJ2-7 TRBV6-6 TRBD1 - CASSQRQGIYEQYF TGTGCCAGCAGTCAGCGACAGGGAATCTACGAGCAGTACTTC
TRBJ2-3 TRBV9 TRBD2 - CASSVGPSGGTDTQYF TGTGCCAGCAGCGTAGGGCCTAGCGGGGGCACAGATACGCAGTATTTT
TRBJ1-2 TRBV20-1 TRBD1 few CSAWTGEGYTF TGCAGTGCCTGGACAGGGGAGGGCTACACCTTC
TRBJ2-1 TRBV5-1 - - CASSLDYYNEQFF TGCGCCAGCAGCTTGGACTACTACAATGAGCAGTTCTTC
TRBJ1-2 TRBV6-5 - - CASSRQGNGYTF TGTGCCAGCAGTCGTCAGGGCAATGGCTACACCTTC
TRBJ2-7 TRBV9 - few CASSAAGAPSYEQYF TGTGCCAGCAGCGCGGCGGGGGCCCCCTCCTACGAGCAGTACTTC
TRBJ2-5 TRBV18 - few CASSRPGDETQYF TGTGCCAGCTCACGACCGGGGGACGAGACCCAGTACTTC
TRBJ2-5 TRBV12-3/TRBV12-4 TRBD1 - CASSPFIGTGVQETQYF TGTGCCAGCAGCCCCTTTATAGGGACAGGGGTTCAAGAGACCCAGTACTTC
TRBJ1-2 TRBV9 - - CASSTTSDGNYGYTF TGTGCCAGCAGCACAACGTCGGACGGAAACTATGGCTACACCTTC
TRBJ2-5 TRBV9 TRBD2 once CASSTSGGGGTQYF TGTGCCAGCAGCACTAGCGGGGGCGGGGGGACCCAGTACTTC
TRBJ2-7 TRBV12-3/TRBV12-4 TRBD1 few CASSLARGTGDPYEQYF TGTGCCAGCAGTTTAGCGCGAGGGACAGGGGACCCCTACGAGCAGTACTTC
TRBJ2-1 TRBV19 - - CASSTYYGDEQFF TGTGCCAGTAGTACCTACTATGGGGATGAGCAGTTCTTC
TRBJ2-1 TRBV7-3 TRBD2 many CASSLSGGNNEQFF TGTGCCAGCAGCTTAAGCGGGGGTAACAATGAGCAGTTCTTC
TRBJ2-5 TRBV20-1 TRBD2 few CSALRSGGQQETQYF TGCAGTGCCTTGAGAAGCGGGGGGCAGCAAGAGACCCAGTACTTC
TRBJ1-5 TRBV20-1 TRBD1 - CSASVDRANQPQHF TGCAGTGCTTCGGTCGACAGGGCCAATCAGCCCCAGCATTTT
TRBJ1-1 TRBV6-1 TRBD1 once CASRIPQGQGNTEAFF TGTGCCAGCAGAATTCCCCAGGGACAGGGGAACACTGAAGCTTTCTTT
TRBJ2-5 TRBV5-1 - few CASSLAVNGGSETQYF TGCGCCAGCAGCTTGGCCGTAAACGGGGGTTCCGAGACCCAGTACTTC
TRBJ2-7 TRBV7-2 TRBD2 - CASSLASGGPYNEQYF TGTGCCAGCAGCTTAGCGTCGGGGGGGCCCTACAATGAGCAGTACTTC
TRBJ2-3 TRBV29-1 TRBD2 - CSVEGRLAGGLGTDTQYF TGCAGCGTTGAAGGAAGACTAGCGGGGGGGTTGGGGACAGATACGCAGTATTTT
TRBJ1-4 TRBV5-1 - few CASSLASTPNEKLFF TGCGCCAGCAGCTTGGCCAGCACACCTAATGAAAAACTGTTTTTT
TRBJ2-1 TRBV28 TRBD1 - CTSSEPPGTAYNEQFF TGTACCAGCAGTGAACCGCCCGGGACAGCGTACAATGAGCAGTTCTTC
TRBJ2-7 TRBV7-6 TRBD1 once CASSVIGTGNLQNEQYF TGTGCCAGCAGCGTAATTGGGACAGGGAATCTTCAAAACGAGCAGTACTTC
TRBJ2-1 TRBV12-3/TRBV12-4 - - CASSPYGEQFF TGTGCCAGCAGTCCGTACGGCGAGCAGTTCTTC
TRBJ1-6 TRBV6-6 - few CASSYSRGRDSPLHF TGTGCCAGCAGTTACTCGAGGGGAAGAGATTCACCCCTCCACTTT
TRBJ1-6 TRBV6-4 - - CASAKGDNSPLHF TGTGCCAGCGCGAAGGGGGATAATTCACCCCTCCACTTT
TRBJ1-5 TRBV4-2 TRBD1 - CASSQGQGRDGNQPQHF TGTGCCAGCAGCCAGGGACAGGGGAGAGATGGCAATCAGCCCCAGCATTTT
TRBJ1-1 TRBV25-1 TRBD1 - CASSAGGGGTEAFF TGTGCCAGCAGTGCAGGGGGGGGTGGCACTGAAGCTTTCTTT
TRBJ1-6 TRBV11-2 - - CASSQTWNSPLHF TGTGCCAGCAGCCAAACGTGGAATTCACCCCTCCACTTT
TRBJ2-1 TRBV12-3/TRBV12-4 TRBD2 many CASSLLAGLGNEQFF TGTGCCAGCAGTTTACTAGCGGGGCTCGGGAATGAGCAGTTCTTC
TRBJ2-1 TRBV7-9 - few CASSPPDVASRNEQFF TGTGCCAGCAGCCCCCCCGACGTCGCCTCGCGGAATGAGCAGTTCTTC
TRBJ2-1 TRBV18 - few CASSPPAEVDEQFF TGTGCCAGCTCACCACCGGCAGAGGTCGATGAGCAGTTCTTC
TRBJ1-2 TRBV7-6 - - CASSLSGSGRVGYTF TGTGCCAGCAGCTTAAGTGGATCCGGACGGGTAGGCTACACCTTC
TRBJ2-5 TRBV5-1 TRBD2 few CASSRGTSGRYQETQYF TGCGCCAGCAGCAGAGGGACTAGCGGGCGGTACCAAGAGACCCAGTACTTC
TRBJ2-1 TRBV20-1 TRBD2 - CSAIQTSGLYNEQFF TGCAGTGCTATACAGACTAGCGGCCTTTACAATGAGCAGTTCTTC
TRBJ2-5 TRBV11-2 - few CASSTPTGFQETQYF TGTGCCAGCAGCACGCCGACAGGATTCCAAGAGACCCAGTACTTC
TRBJ2-1 TRBV5-4 - - CASSLRGAEQFF TGTGCCAGCAGCTTGCGGGGGGCTGAGCAGTTCTTC
TRBJ1-2 TRBV3-1 - - CASSQETKAPSYGYTF TGTGCCAGCAGCCAAGAGACTAAGGCCCCTAGCTATGGCTACACCTTC
TRBJ2-3 TRBV20-1 TRBD2 few CSAQLGGSTDTQYF TGCAGTGCCCAACTCGGGGGGAGCACAGATACGCAGTATTTT
TRBJ1-2 TRBV29-1 - few CSVVSEYGYTF TGCAGCGTTGTTTCGGAATATGGCTACACCTTC
TRBJ2-3 TRBV10-3 TRBD2 - CAVSESGGGAEDTQYF TGTGCCGTCAGTGAAAGCGGGGGGGGGGCAGAAGATACGCAGTATTTT
TRBJ2-3 TRBV10-3 TRBD2 few CAISYRTSGGTGDTQYF TGTGCCATCAGTTACAGGACTAGCGGGGGGACCGGAGATACGCAGTATTTT
TRBJ2-3 TRBV5-1 - few CASSFFPGADTQYF TGCGCCAGCAGCTTCTTCCCGGGCGCAGATACGCAGTATTTT
TRBJ2-1 TRBV20-1 - - CSARAPTGEVFEFF TGCAGTGCTAGAGCCCCTACGGGGGAGGTCTTCGAGTTCTTC
TRBJ2-1 TRBV4-1 TRBD1 - CASSQPTGDEQFF TGCGCCAGCAGCCAACCGACAGGGGATGAGCAGTTCTTC
TRBJ2-6 TRBV5-6 - - CTSSPTVGHSGANVLTF TGTACCAGCAGCCCCACCGTCGGGCACTCTGGGGCCAACGTCCTGACTTTC
TRBJ1-4 TRBV2 - - CASSVHMSEKLFF TGTGCCAGCAGTGTCCACATGAGCGAAAAACTGTTTTTT
TRBJ2-7 TRBV29-1 - few CSGHRDPSYEQYF TGCAGCGGACACCGGGACCCCTCCTACGAGCAGTACTTC
TRBJ2-2 TRBV3-1 - - CASSPSRNPGELFF TGTGCCAGCAGCCCTTCGCGGAACCCCGGGGAGCTGTTTTTT
TRBJ2-1 TRBV12-3/TRBV12-4 TRBD1 - CASSVGQGVHNEQFF TGTGCCAGCAGTGTGGGACAGGGGGTTCACAATGAGCAGTTCTTC